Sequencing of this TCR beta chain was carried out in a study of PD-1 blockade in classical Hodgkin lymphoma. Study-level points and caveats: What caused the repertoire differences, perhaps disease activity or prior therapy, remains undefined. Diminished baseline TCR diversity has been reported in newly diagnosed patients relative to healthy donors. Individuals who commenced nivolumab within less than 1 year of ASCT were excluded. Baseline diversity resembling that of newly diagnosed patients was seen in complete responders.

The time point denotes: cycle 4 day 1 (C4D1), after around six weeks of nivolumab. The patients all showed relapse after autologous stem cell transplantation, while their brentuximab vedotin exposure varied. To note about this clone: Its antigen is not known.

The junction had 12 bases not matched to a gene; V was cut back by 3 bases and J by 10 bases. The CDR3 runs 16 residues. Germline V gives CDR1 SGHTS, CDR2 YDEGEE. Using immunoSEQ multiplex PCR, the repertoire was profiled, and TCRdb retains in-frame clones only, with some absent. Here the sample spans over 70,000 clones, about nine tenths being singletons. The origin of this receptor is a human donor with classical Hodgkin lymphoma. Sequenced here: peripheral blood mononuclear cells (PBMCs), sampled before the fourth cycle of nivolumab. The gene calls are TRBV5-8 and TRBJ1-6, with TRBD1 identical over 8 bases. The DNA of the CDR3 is TGTGCCAGCAGCTCAACAGGGGGGCCACCAGGGTCACCCCTCCACTTT. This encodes CASSSTGGPPGSPLHF. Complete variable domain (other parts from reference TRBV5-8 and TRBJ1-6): EAGVTQSPTHLIKTRGQQATLRCSPISGHTSVYWYQQALGLGLQFLLWYDEGEERNRGNFPPRFSGRQFPNYSSELNVNALELEDSALYLCASSSTGGPPGSPLHFGNGTRLTVT.